These 18 T cell receptor beta chains originate from one sample sequenced in a study of Ad26.COV2.S vaccination and SARS-CoV-2 variants. Clones were sequenced by immunoSEQ multiplex PCR, and TCRdb holds only the in-frame ones, with some missing. Of 400,000 or so clones in the sample, 75% to 90% were seen once. Treatment of the sample: over 15 received Ad26.COV2.S at low or high dose, single or two shots; roughly 5 received placebo; per-sample allocation not given. Specimens were obtained on day 63 following the first vaccine or placebo injection. Sequenced here: peripheral blood, sampled in a trial of Ad26.COV2.S vaccine versus placebo. The receptor source for this set is a person aged 18-65 years who received the Ad26.COV2.S COVID-19 vaccine or a placebo.

This clone was seen once. This chain uses TRBV29-1 with TRBJ2-3; TRBD1 agrees at 7 bases. Germline CDR1 is SQVTM and CDR2 is ANQGSEA. The junction had 13 bases not matched to a gene; V was cut back by 7 bases and J by 6 bases. The CDR3 runs 14 residues. The CDR3 loop reads CSAFLPDRVDTQYF. The CDR3 nucleotides read TGCAGCGCTTTCCTCCCAGACAGGGTGGATACGCAGTATTTT.

The rearrangement uses TRBV14 and TRBJ2-1; possibly TRBD1 for D (6 bases). Germline values: CDR1 SGHDN, CDR2 FVKESK. The ends were cut back, 6 bases at V and 3 bases at J, with 15 bases in the middle. The CDR3 spans 15 residues. The CDR3 spells CASSRPGQYYNEQFF. CDR3 nucleotides: TGTGCCAGCAGTCGACCCGGACAGTACTACAATGAGCAGTTCTTC.

This clone was counted between two and nine times. The V call is TRBV7-6, the J call TRBJ2-7; 9 bases are shared with TRBD1. This CDR3 spans 15 amino acids. Germline V gene lookup returns CDR1 SGHVS and CDR2 FNYEAQ. Germline trimming cut 1 base from V and 1 base from J; bases unmatched to any gene: 2. DNA for the CDR3: TGTGCCAGCAGCTTAGGACAGGGGGGGTCCTACGAGCAGTACTTC. Its translation is CASSLGQGGSYEQYF. Full variable domain (remainder filled in from reference TRBV7-6 and TRBJ2-7): GAGVSQSPRYKVTKRGQDVALRCDPISGHVSLYWYRQALGQGPEFLTYFNYEAQQDKSGLPNDRFSAERPEGSISTLTIQRTEQRDSAMYRCASSLGQGGSYEQYFGPGTRLTVT.

This chain joins TRBV12-3 or TRBV12-4 and TRBJ2-2; D not resolved. The CDR3 extends over 13 amino acids. V dropped 3 bases and J dropped 5 bases, with 7 bases sitting between them. CDR3 sequence (DNA): TGTGCCAGCAGTTTGAGGAGTACCGGGGAGCTGTTTTTT. It is translated as CASSLRSTGELFF.

This clone was observed a handful of times. V gene TRBV19 combines with J gene TRBJ1-2; TRBD1 aligns across 8 bases. The germline V gene encodes CDR1 LNHDA and CDR2 SQIVND (reference sequence). The CDR3 has 16 amino acids. The J segment lost 0 bases and the V segment lost 5 bases, leaving 8 bases of the junction unmatched. The CDR3 sequence: CASSGGQARPNYGYTF. Here the CDR3 DNA reads TGTGCCAGTAGTGGGGGACAGGCGCGTCCTAACTATGGCTACACCTTC.

The V and J genes are TRBV6-6 and TRBJ1-2; TRBD1 is a possible D gene (5 bases). In germline, CDR1 is MNHNY, CDR2 SVGAGI (reference sequence). The CDR3 extends over 14 amino acids. The V gene lost 2 bases and the J gene lost 5 bases, with 12 bases spanning the gap. CDR3 loop: CASSYDRGRYGYTF. CDR3 bases: TGTGCCAGCAGTTACGACCGGGGGAGGTATGGCTACACCTTC.

This sequence joins TRBV27 and TRBJ1-1; TRBD1 matches at 7 bases. The CDR3 spans 14 residues. The ends lost 3 bases at V and 6 bases at J; junction bases unmatched: 7. Germline CDR1 and CDR2: MNHEY and SMNVEV (reference sequence). The DNA for the CDR3 is TGTGCCAGCAGTTTCGGCGGACAGGCTTCTGAAGCTTTCTTT. Translating gives CASSFGGQASEAFF.

This rearrangement joins TRBV14 to TRBJ2-7; 8 bases are shared with TRBD1. Looked up from germline, CDR1 is SGHDN and CDR2 is FVKESK. The CDR3 sequence is 13 residues long. V shed 4 bases and J 6 bases; nucleotides not matched to a gene: 5. The CDR3: CASSPGQGREQYF. The CDR3 DNA reads TGTGCCAGCAGCCCTGGACAGGGACGCGAGCAGTACTTC.

The rearrangement uses TRBV5-5 and TRBJ2-7, with 7 nucleotides matching TRBD1. V was clipped by 3 bases and J by 4 bases; unmatched bases: 7. This CDR3 is 14 amino acids long. CDR1 SGHKS and CDR2 YYEKEE come from the germline V gene (reference sequence). The CDR3 DNA sequence: TGTGCCAGCAGCTCGCGGACAGGCCCGTACGAGCAGTACTTC. This sequence encodes CASSSRTGPYEQYF.

V gene TRBV4-1 combines with J gene TRBJ1-5; D is uncertain. The CDR3 length is 15 residues. Looked up from germline, CDR1 is MGHRA and CDR2 is YSYEKL. V shed 1 base and J shed 2 bases, with 9 bases lying between them. The CDR3 is CASSQVGSGNQPQHF. The CDR3 DNA sequence: TGCGCCAGCAGCCAAGTAGGGTCGGGCAATCAGCCCCAGCATTTT.

This chain connects TRBV20-1 to TRBJ1-2; 10 bases agree with TRBD1. CDR1 is DFQATT and CDR2 is SNEGSKA in the germline V gene (reference sequence). V lost 6 bases to trimming and J lost 5 bases; unmatched junction nucleotides: 15. CDR3 length: 16 residues. CDR3 sequence reads: CSASPGTGAPSYGYTF. As DNA, the CDR3 is TGCAGTGCGAGTCCCGGGACAGGGGCCCCGTCTTATGGCTACACCTTC.

The chain carries TRBV5-8 and TRBJ1-1, with TRBD1 identical over 7 bases. V dropped 4 bases and J dropped 3; count of bases not matched to a gene: 12. The CDR3 extends over 16 amino acids. Germline V CDR1 and CDR2: SGHTS, YDEGEE. CDR3 coding DNA: TGTGCCAGCAGCACCAGGGACAGTAAAACATACACTGAAGCTTTCTTT. Its protein product is CASSTRDSKTYTEAFF. The full variable domain, rest sourced from reference TRBV5-8 and TRBJ1-1, is EAGVTQSPTHLIKTRGQQATLRCSPISGHTSVYWYQQALGLGLQFLLWYDEGEERNRGNFPPRFSGRQFPNYSSELNVNALELEDSALYLCASSTRDSKTYTEAFFGQGTRLTVV.

This sequence joins TRBV5-5 and TRBJ2-3; 7 bases fit TRBD1. The ends lost 3 bases at V and 2 bases at J; junction bases unmatched: 3. The germline gives CDR1 SGHKS, CDR2 YYEKEE (reference sequence). This CDR3 has 14 amino acids. The CDR3 loop is CASSWDRSTDTQYF. The CDR3, as DNA: TGTGCCAGCAGCTGGGACAGATCCACAGATACGCAGTATTTT.

This rearrangement joins TRBV20-1 to TRBJ2-5, with D possibly called TRBD1 or TRBD2 (5 bases each). Germline CDR1 reads DFQATT; CDR2 reads SNEGSKA (reference sequence). V shed 7 bases and J shed 2 bases, with 8 bases lying between them. The CDR3 covers 11 residues. CDR3 protein: CSGDAQETQYF. CDR3 nucleotide sequence: TGCAGTGGGGACGCACAAGAGACCCAGTACTTC.

The chain has TRBV7-9 and TRBJ1-2; D might be TRBD1 (5 bases). The CDR3 has 12 amino acids. Looked up from germline, CDR1 is SEHNR and CDR2 is FQNEAQ (reference sequence). V lost 6 bases to trimming and J lost 4 bases, with 9 bases between them. The DNA for the CDR3 is TGTGCCAGCAGTCAGGGTACCTATGGCTACACCTTC. Amino acid sequence: CASSQGTYGYTF.

The J gene is TRBJ1-5, the V gene TRBV6-2 or TRBV6-3; D perhaps matches TRBD1 (5 bases). Trimming left V 2 bases short and J 2 bases short, with 13 bases between. Per the germline V gene, CDR1 is MNHEY and CDR2 is SVGEGT. This CDR3 contains 16 residues. The DNA of the CDR3 is TGTGCCAGCAGTTACCGTGGGGGTATCGGCAATCAGCCCCAGCATTTT. It yields the protein CASSYRGGIGNQPQHF.

There are a few counts of this clone. The chain is built from TRBV7-9 and TRBJ1-6; D uncertain. The V end lost 5 bases, the J end lost 8 bases, and 16 bases lay between the germline ends. CDR3 length equals 15 residues. In germline, CDR1 is SEHNR, CDR2 FQNEAQ (reference sequence). This CDR3 is CASSHPRFGDSPLHF. The CDR3 DNA is TGTGCCAGCAGCCACCCACGCTTCGGTGATTCACCCCTCCACTTT.

This chain joins TRBV4-1 and TRBJ1-2; 10 nucleotides agree with TRBD1. J was trimmed by 7 bases and V by 1 base; bases with no gene match: 9. The CDR3 runs to 16 residues. Looked up from germline, CDR1 is MGHRA and CDR2 is YSYEKL. The CDR3 loop is CASSQVLDRGVGGYTF. The CDR3 DNA is TGCGCCAGCAGCCAAGTTTTGGACAGGGGGGTGGGTGGCTACACCTTC.